This TCR beta chain was sequenced in a study of siplizumab effects on memory and regulatory T cells. This clone has just one count. Its antigen remains unidentified. The junction had 4 bases not matched to a gene; V was cut back by 4 bases and J by 4 bases. Germline V gene lookup returns CDR1 SGHNT and CDR2 YENEEA. This CDR3 is 16 amino acids long. Findings and limits, study-wide: Among mappable alloreactive CD4+ clones, the Treg-derived fraction averaged roughly 70% with siplizumab versus under 30% in controls. Naive versus memory phenotype went unassigned for roughly 75-95% of proliferating CD4+ or CD8+ clones. Greater diversity than memory cells seemed evident in naive T cells, which also appeared to be major alloresponse contributors.

Measured with immunoSEQ multiplex PCR; TCRdb has only the in-frame clones, and not every one. The table records around 99,000 clones, under 95% of them present only once. Sequenced: Tregs sorted from blood. The chain combines TRBV11-3 with TRBJ2-3; 14 bases are shared with TRBD2. This receptor was obtained from a human donor in good health. As DNA, the CDR3 is TGTGCCAGCAGCTGGGGGACTAGCGGGAGATCAGATACGCAGTATTTT. It is translated as CASSWGTSGRSDTQYF. The whole variable domain, remainder taken from reference TRBV11-3 and TRBJ2-3, is EAGVVQSPRYKIIEKKQPVAFWCNPISGHNTLYWYLQNLGQGPELLIRYENEEAVDDSQLPKDRFSAERLKGVDSTLKIQPAELGDSAVYLCASSWGTSGRSDTQYFGPGTRLTVL.